A selection of T cell receptor beta chains follows, all from one sample in a study of persistence of HIV-infected CD4 T cells. Sequenced by immunoSEQ multiplex PCR; TCRdb stores in-frame clones only, minus some. The table records 30,000 to 45,000 clones, roughly 90% of them present only once. These TCRs are of unknown antigen specificity. The input for sequencing was CD4+ T cells sorted from PBMCs after approximately 18-hour stimulation, taken from a patient who received antiretroviral therapy. The origin of the receptors is an adult man with HIV who was CMV-seropositive. The CDR3 runs from the conserved cysteine through the conserved F or W. The order of the fields is D gene, clone size, J gene, V gene, CDR3 protein, CDR3 DNA. The D gene is left open where the match is weak. Where a row states a size, it is once, few, many or the class of an expanded clone; other rows omit it.

>TRBD1|.|TRBJ1-1|TRBV19
CASRLLLQTGGGISGTEAFF
TGTGCCAGTAGACTCCTGCTCCAAACAGGGGGGGGTATATCTGGTACTGAAGCTTTCTTT
>TRBD1|.|TRBJ1-1|TRBV5-1
CASSSGQGGNMNTEAFF
TGCGCCAGCAGCTCAGGACAGGGGGGGAACATGAACACTGAAGCTTTCTTT
>TRBD2|.|TRBJ2-1|TRBV5-4
CASSFRLAGDGEQFF
TGTGCCAGCAGCTTCAGACTAGCGGGAGACGGTGAGCAGTTCTTC
>.|.|TRBJ2-1|TRBV28
CALGGGRYNEQFF
TGTGCCCTCGGCGGCGGCAGATACAATGAGCAGTTCTTC
>.|.|TRBJ1-3|TRBV29-1
CSADPGSGNTIYF
TGCAGCGCGGACCCGGGCTCTGGAAACACCATATATTTT
>.|.|TRBJ1-5|TRBV5-1
CASSLEGGGNQPQHF
TGCGCCAGCAGCTTGGAAGGCGGCGGCAATCAGCCCCAGCATTTT
>TRBD1|.|TRBJ2-7|TRBV6-5
CASSSGQGGYEQYF
TGTGCCAGCAGTTCGGGACAGGGAGGCTACGAGCAGTACTTC
>TRBD2|once|TRBJ2-3|TRBV19
CASSMGLLADTDTQYF
TGTGCCAGTAGTATGGGGCTTCTAGCGGATACAGATACGCAGTATTTT
>TRBD2|.|TRBJ2-2|TRBV7-2
CASRGLASGELFF
TGTGCCAGCAGGGGACTAGCGTCCGGGGAGCTGTTTTTT
>.|once|TRBJ1-1|TRBV4-3
CASSQDSLLNTEAFF
TGCGCCAGCAGCCAAGACTCCCTTTTGAACACTGAAGCTTTCTTT
>.|once|TRBJ1-5|TRBV15
CATSPLFTQPQHF
TGTGCCACCAGTCCCCTATTTACTCAGCCCCAGCATTTT
>.|.|TRBJ2-6|TRBV7-8
CASSTGTGANVLTF
TGTGCCAGCAGCACAGGGACCGGGGCCAACGTCCTGACTTTC
>.|once|TRBJ2-4|TRBV15
CATSRSADLQGPLAKNIQYF
TGTGCCACCAGCAGATCAGCGGACCTTCAGGGACCTCTAGCCAAAAACATTCAGTACTTC
>TRBD1|.|TRBJ1-5|TRBV6-2/TRBV6-3
CASSSDRVGNQPQHF
TGTGCCAGCAGTTCCGACAGGGTAGGCAATCAGCCCCAGCATTTT
>.|.|TRBJ1-5|TRBV19
CASRQGRINPQHF
TGTGCCAGTAGACAGGGACGCATTAACCCCCAGCATTTT
>.|.|TRBJ1-2|TRBV28
CASSTQGNYGYTF
TGTGCCAGCAGTACCCAAGGAAACTATGGCTACACCTTC
>TRBD1|.|TRBJ2-5|TRBV5-1
CASSGDRGYQETQYF
TGCGCCAGCAGCGGGGACAGGGGCTACCAAGAGACCCAGTACTTC
>.|.|TRBJ1-3|TRBV6-5
CASSFSFPSGNTIYF
TGTGCCAGCAGTTTCTCGTTCCCCTCTGGAAACACCATATATTTT
>TRBD1|.|TRBJ2-3|TRBV18
CASSPDRAPDTQYF
TGTGCCAGCTCACCAGACAGGGCACCAGATACGCAGTATTTT
>.|.|TRBJ1-1|TRBV18
CASSLHPRANTEAFF
TGTGCCAGCTCCCTCCACCCTAGGGCCAACACTGAAGCTTTCTTT
>TRBD1|.|TRBJ1-5|TRBV2
CASSEDRGNQPQHF
TGTGCCAGCAGTGAGGACAGGGGCAATCAGCCCCAGCATTTT
>.|once|TRBJ2-1|TRBV10-1
CASSDPSENEQFF
TGCGCCAGCAGTGACCCCAGTGAGAATGAGCAGTTCTTC
>.|.|TRBJ1-1|TRBV5-5
CASSLVGEAFF
TGTGCCAGCAGCTTGGTAGGTGAAGCTTTCTTT
>.|.|TRBJ2-2|TRBV6-5
CASSFTRVTGELFF
TGTGCCAGCAGTTTCACCAGGGTGACCGGGGAGCTGTTTTTT
>.|.|TRBJ1-6|TRBV7-2
CASSLAGRVQVALHF
TGTGCCAGCAGCTTAGCGGGCAGGGTCCAGGTGGCCCTCCACTTT
>.|.|TRBJ1-1|TRBV15
CATSRRGTEAFF
TGTGCCACCAGCAGGAGGGGGACTGAAGCTTTTTTT
>.|.|TRBJ1-3|TRBV6-2/TRBV6-3
CASSFTTGHNTIYF
TGTGCCAGCAGCTTTACAACCGGACACAACACCATATATTTT
>.|.|TRBJ1-3|TRBV18
CASSPPVSGNTIYF
TGTGCCAGCTCACCACCGGTCTCTGGAAACACCATATATTTT
>.|.|TRBJ2-3|TRBV6-5
CASPDAQGGTQYF
TGTGCCAGCCCTGACGCCCAAGGGGGTACGCAGTATTTT
>.|.|TRBJ1-1|TRBV27
CASSLGPDGEAFF
TGTGCCAGCAGTCTAGGCCCGGACGGTGAAGCTTTCTTT
>.|few|TRBJ1-2|TRBV29-1
CSVGLSQDGYTF
TGCAGCGTGGGGTTGAGTCAGGATGGCTACACCTTC
>.|few|TRBJ1-1|TRBV5-5
CASRSDPFMNTEAFF
TGTGCCAGCCGCTCGGACCCTTTTATGAACACTGAAGCTTTCTTT
>.|.|TRBJ1-5|TRBV9
CASSASVYSNQPQHF
TGTGCCAGCAGCGCCAGCGTTTATAGCAATCAGCCCCAGCATTTT
>TRBD2|.|TRBJ2-7|TRBV5-8
CASSLNGGGRQYEQYF
TGTGCCAGCAGCTTGAACGGCGGCGGGAGGCAGTACGAGCAGTACTTC
>.|.|TRBJ1-5|TRBV6-1
CASTASGDSGQPQHF
TGTGCCAGCACCGCCTCGGGGGACTCGGGCCAGCCCCAGCATTTT
>.|.|TRBJ1-2|TRBV6-6
CASKGLTYGYTF
TGTGCCAGCAAAGGGTTGACATATGGCTACACCTTC
>TRBD1|.|TRBJ1-1|TRBV6-5
CASSYSNRGRAFF
TGTGCCAGCAGTTACTCTAACAGGGGCCGAGCTTTCTTT
>TRBD1|.|TRBJ1-4|TRBV6-1
CASSEQDRHRDVGKLFF
TGTGCCAGCAGTGAACAGGACAGGCATCGCGATGTTGGAAAACTGTTTTTT
>.|few|TRBJ2-1|TRBV4-2
CASSQDGTENNEQFF
TGTGCCAGCAGCCAAGATGGGACCGAGAACAATGAGCAGTTCTTC
>.|.|TRBJ1-1|TRBV11-1
CASSLGGRNTEAFF
TGTGCCAGCAGCTTAGGGGGCAGGAACACTGAAGCTTTCTTT
>TRBD1|.|TRBJ2-7|TRBV6-1
CASRTGTPAYEQYF
TGTGCCAGCAGGACAGGGACCCCTGCCTACGAGCAGTACTTC
>TRBD1|once|TRBJ1-5|TRBV3-1/TRBV3-2
CASSSGTGGGQPQHF
TGTGCCAGCAGCTCCGGGACAGGGGGCGGTCAGCCCCAGCATTTT
>.|.|TRBJ2-2|TRBV5-1
CASSLIANTGELFF
TGCGCCAGCAGCTTGATAGCGAACACCGGGGAGCTGTTTTTT
>.|.|TRBJ1-4|TRBV2
CASRRAGANEKLFF
TGTGCCAGCCGGCGCGCAGGGGCTAATGAAAAACTGTTTTTT
>TRBD1|.|TRBJ1-1|TRBV6-6
CASSQRTGQGEAFF
TGTGCCAGCAGTCAGAGGACAGGGCAAGGTGAAGCTTTCTTT
>.|few|TRBJ2-7|TRBV4-1
CASSPTGGTGTHEQYF
TGCGCCAGCAGCCCGACGGGAGGGACAGGGACCCACGAGCAGTACTTC
>TRBD1|once|TRBJ2-3|TRBV10-1
CASSGRGQGSTDTQYF
TGCGCCAGCTCAGGGCGCGGACAGGGGAGCACAGATACGCAGTATTTT
>.|.|TRBJ1-2|TRBV6-5
CASSSRGGYTF
TGTGCCAGCAGTTCCCGAGGAGGCTACACCTTC
>TRBD1|.|TRBJ2-2|TRBV27
CASSSTGGITGELFF
TGTGCCAGCAGTTCCACAGGGGGGATCACCGGGGAGCTGTTTTTT
>TRBD1|few|TRBJ2-2|TRBV27
CASRPTGNSGELFF
TGTGCCAGCAGGCCGACAGGGAACTCCGGGGAGCTGTTTTTT
>TRBD2|.|TRBJ2-7|TRBV7-2
CASSPHLAGGTYEQYF
TGTGCCAGCAGCCCCCACCTAGCGGGGGGAACCTACGAGCAGTACTTC
>.|.|TRBJ1-6|TRBV14
CASGEGRSYNSPLHF
TGTGCCAGCGGCGAGGGGAGGTCCTATAATTCACCCCTCCACTTT
>.|.|TRBJ1-1|TRBV28
CASIPARTANTEAFF
TGTGCCAGCATTCCTGCGAGGACGGCGAACACTGAAGCTTTCTTT
>TRBD2|.|TRBJ2-7|TRBV7-2
CASSLRTSATYEQYF
TGTGCCAGCAGCTTACGGACTAGCGCTACCTACGAGCAGTACTTC
>.|.|TRBJ1-6|TRBV6-5
CAVSDSHNSPLHF
TGTGCCGTATCAGACAGTCATAATTCACCCCTCCACTTT
>.|once|TRBJ1-2|TRBV19
CASSLDRYYTF
TGTGCCAGTAGTCTGGACAGATACTACACCTTC
>TRBD1|.|TRBJ2-7|TRBV27
CASSLSDRGGYEQYF
TGTGCCAGCAGTTTATCAGACAGGGGGGGTTACGAGCAGTACTTC